This is a list of T cell receptor beta chains from one sample in a study of cytomegalovirus exposure and HLA in healthy donors. Here immunoSEQ multiplex PCR was the method, and the copy in TCRdb shows in-frame clones only, minus some. This sample yields 80,000 to 100,000 clones, of which just over 90% are seen a single time; about 2.2% belongs to the top ten. Sequenced sample: PBMCs. The receptors come from a young man in good health and CMV-seronegative. The CDR3 runs from the conserved cysteine through the conserved F or W.

v_call: TRBV14
j_call: TRBJ2-6
cdr3_aa: CASSQPTGPLYSGANVLTF

v_call: TRBV19
j_call: TRBJ1-4
cdr3_aa: CASSIFGANEKLFF

v_call: TRBV9
j_call: TRBJ1-3
cdr3_aa: CASSAHIQGVLNTIYF

v_call: TRBV4-2
j_call: TRBJ2-6
cdr3_aa: CASSPPDSASGANVLTF

v_call: TRBV15
j_call: TRBJ2-5
cdr3_aa: CATSRAQGDLETQYF

v_call: TRBV21-1
j_call: TRBJ1-5
cdr3_aa: CASSKWDTPGLNSNQPQHF

v_call: TRBV7-9
j_call: TRBJ1-5
cdr3_aa: CASSQGQGAQPQHF

v_call: TRBV7-9
j_call: TRBJ2-2
cdr3_aa: CASSLSGGDTGELFF

v_call: TRBV6-4
j_call: TRBJ1-5
cdr3_aa: CASSEGEGQPQHF

v_call: TRBV19
j_call: TRBJ2-2
cdr3_aa: CASRATVQGITGELFF

v_call: TRBV7-8
j_call: TRBJ2-1
cdr3_aa: CASRQIRRPGGNEQFF

v_call: TRBV5-5
j_call: TRBJ2-2
cdr3_aa: CASSSRTGATGELFF

v_call: TRBV6-1
j_call: TRBJ1-1
cdr3_aa: CASSEPGTAEAFF

v_call: TRBV28
j_call: TRBJ2-1
cdr3_aa: CASSLAQGTGNEQFF